This TCR beta chain is from a study of blood T cell repertoires in COVID-19. Across the whole study: Both acute and convalescent COVID-19 samples were obtained from the United States, Italy and Spain. The analysed material was cDNA or gDNA that came from T cells, B-cell-depleted T cells, or PBMCs.

Original methodology: Scientists estimated how many nucleated cells there were by amplifying reference gene primers. This table comes from immunoSEQ multiplex PCR, and its TCRdb copy is limited to in-frame clones, with some not included. For V, J and clone size, that table is used; D and trimming come from the DNA. The table has about 200,000 clones, 80% to 90% seen once. The V segment lost 7 bases and the J segment 12 bases; nucleotides outside the gene matches: 15. Germline V gives CDR1 MDHEN, CDR2 SYDVKM. The CDR3 runs to 16 residues. This chain uses TRBV28 with TRBJ2-1; 13 bases line up with TRBD2. This clonotype originated in a young man with active or convalescent COVID-19. The sample was peripheral blood. In DNA, the CDR3 is TGTGCCAGCACCGACTCGGGACTAGCGGGATCAGTTGGGCAGTTCTTC. Its protein product is CASTDSGLAGSVGQFF.